One sample yielded the 23 T cell receptor beta chains listed below, sequenced in a study of T cells in Graves' hyperthyroidism and ophthalmopathy. The investigators amplified TCR beta CDR3 regions from RNA transcripts. HTBI primers were the set used in a first-round RT-PCR of the TCR CDR3. Each CDR3 protein gets one entry after TCRdb re-called the multiplex PCR reads with MiXCR. This table has 660,000 or so distinct CDR3 sequences, less than 45% appearing once. The sequencing input was peripheral blood or thyroid tissue (not recorded which). These receptors came from an adult man with Graves' disease, either hyperthyroidism or ophthalmopathy (not recorded which).

This clonotype was observed at least ten times. This chain connects TRBV2 to TRBJ2-7; D is possibly TRBD1 (5 bases). The CDR3 covers 13 residues. Germline CDR1 is SNHLY and CDR2 is FYNNEI. V was cut by 6 bases and J by 6 bases, with 15 bases left in between. The DNA for the CDR3 is TGTGCCAGCAGGTGGACACAGAACATCGAGCAGTACTTC. Translated, it gives CASRWTQNIEQYF.

There are a few counts of this clonotype. V is TRBV20-1 and J is TRBJ2-7, with 8 bases lining up with TRBD1. The germline gives CDR1 DFQATT, CDR2 SNEGSKA (reference sequence). CDR3 length: 14 residues. The junction had 8 bases not matched to a gene; V was cut back by 4 bases and J by 3 bases. CDR3: CSANSPTGDYEQYF. The CDR3 DNA reads as TGCAGTGCTAACAGCCCGACAGGGGACTACGAGCAGTACTTC.

This clonotype turned up a few times. The V and J genes are TRBV2 and TRBJ1-5, with 8 bases lining up with TRBD1. V lost 3 bases and J lost 6; bases outside the gene matches: 4. Germline-derived CDR1 and CDR2 are SNHLY and FYNNEI. CDR3 size: 14 residues. CDR3 DNA: TGTGCCAGCAGTGAGTCAGGGGGCTTTCAGCCCCAGCATTTT. Its translation: CASSESGGFQPQHF.

The chain joins TRBV24-1 to TRBJ1-5, with 12 bases fitting TRBD1. The trim removed 5 bases at V and 10 bases at J, leaving 11 bases unmatched. CDR1 and CDR2 from the germline V gene are KGHDR and SFDVKD. The CDR3 runs to 16 residues. The CDR3 region is CATSGISGQGATPQHF. Here the CDR3 DNA reads TGTGCCACCAGTGGAATCTCGGGACAGGGGGCCACACCCCAGCATTTT.

This clonotype was seen at least ten times. The chain joins TRBV7-8 to TRBJ2-7; 8 nucleotides agree with TRBD1. CDR1 SGHVS and CDR2 FQNEAQ come from the germline V gene. The CDR3 extends over 13 amino acids. V was pared by 5 bases and J by 5 bases, with 5 bases of the junction left unmatched. CDR3 DNA: TGTGCCAGCAGCCAGACAGGGGACCACGAGCAGTACTTC. It codes for CASSQTGDHEQYF.

This clonotype was recorded many times. This sequence joins TRBV9 and TRBJ1-1; weak D call: TRBD1 (5 bases). Between the trimmed V and J ends, which lost 0 bases and 1 base, there was a span of 10 bases. The CDR3 extends over 15 amino acids. Germline-derived CDR1 and CDR2 are SGDLS and YYNGEE. CDR3 sequence reads: CASSVDGGWNTEAFF. Here the CDR3 DNA reads TGTGCCAGCAGCGTAGACGGGGGTTGGAACACTGAAGCTTTCTTT.

CDR3 sequence reads: CASSFWARGNTIYF. Written as DNA, the CDR3 is TGTGCCAGCAGCTTCTGGGCCCGTGGAAACACCATATATTTT. V is TRBV7-9 and J is TRBJ1-3; D unresolved. The CDR3 is 14 residues long. V lost 3 bases to trimming and J lost 3 bases, with 9 bases between them. Germline V gene lookup returns CDR1 SEHNR and CDR2 FQNEAQ (reference sequence).

In this sample, this clonotype turned up many times. CDR3 nucleotide sequence: TGTGCCACCAGCAGAGATGTGAACTCTGGAAACACCATATATTTT. It codes for CATSRDVNSGNTIYF. This chain connects TRBV15 to TRBJ1-3, with no clear D. The CDR3 covers 15 residues. Germline V CDR1 and CDR2: LNHNV, YYDKDF (reference sequence). V was cut by 0 bases and J by 0 bases, with 6 bases left in between. Complete variable domain (other parts from reference TRBV15 and TRBJ1-3): DAMVIQNPRYQVTQFGKPVTLSCSQTLNHNVMYWYQQKSSQAPKLLFHYYDKDFNNEADTPDNFQSRRPNTSFCFLDIRSPGLGDTAMYLCATSRDVNSGNTIYFGEGSWLTVV.

The gene calls are TRBV12-3 or TRBV12-4 and TRBJ1-5; the D is unclear. The length of the CDR3 is 14 residues. The V gene lost 4 bases and the J gene lost 3 bases, with 10 bases spanning the gap. The CDR3 nucleotides are TGTGCCAGCAGTTCAGACACGTTCAATCAGCCCCAGCATTTT. It codes for CASSSDTFNQPQHF.

With regard to this clonotype: A much larger clone differs by one base, so this may be a read error. The gene calls are TRBV7-6 and TRBJ1-6; TRBD1 agrees at 7 bases. Germline V lookup: CDR1 SGHVS, CDR2 FNYEAQ. The CDR3 contains 12 residues. Written as DNA, the CDR3 is TGTGCCGGCAGCGCTGACAGGGCCCCCCAGGACTTT. Protein: CAGSADRAPQDF.

This chain links TRBV5-1 with TRBJ2-5; D unresolved. The V end lost 0 bases, the J end lost 5 bases, and 14 bases lay between the germline ends. Germline V gives CDR1 SGHRS, CDR2 YFSETQ. This CDR3 spans 15 amino acids. CDR3 coding DNA: TGCGCCAGCAGCTTGGCCGGTTATCTATCGGAGACCCAGTACTTC. It is translated as CASSLAGYLSETQYF.

The genes are TRBV20-1 and TRBJ2-7, with 13 bases aligning to TRBD2. The CDR3 is made up of 15 amino acids. The germline CDR1 and CDR2 sequences are DFQATT and SNEGSKA (reference sequence). J gave up 7 bases and V 4 bases, and 10 bases lay outside the gene matches. CDR3 in amino acids: CSATPGGTSGNEQYF. The CDR3 DNA sequence: TGCAGTGCTACCCCGGGAGGGACTAGCGGGAATGAGCAGTACTTC.

The chain carries TRBV10-3 and TRBJ2-1, with D perhaps matching TRBD1 or TRBD2 (5 bases each). Trimming shortened V by 0 bases and J by 8 bases, and 14 bases separated the two germline ends. The germline CDR1 and CDR2 sequences are ENHRY and SYGVKD. This CDR3 region has 15 residues. This CDR3 reads CAISESAPGRDEQFF. DNA for the CDR3: TGTGCCATCAGTGAGTCTGCTCCGGGGCGCGATGAGCAGTTCTTC.

V gene TRBV7-2 combines with J gene TRBJ2-6; no definite D call. V was cut by 3 bases and J by 4 bases, with 7 bases left in between. The CDR3 consists of 14 residues. Germline assignment: CDR1 SGHTA and CDR2 FQGNSA. CDR3 DNA sequence: TGTGCCAGCAGCTTGTCGGAGGGGGCCAACGTCCTGACTTTC. Protein sequence: CASSLSEGANVLTF.

This CDR3 is CASSQDPGQPQHF. The DNA of the CDR3 is TGTGCCAGCAGCCAAGATCCTGGACAGCCCCAGCATTTT. The chain combines TRBV7-8 with TRBJ1-5; unclear D gene. V was cut by 5 bases and J by 7 bases, with 12 bases left in between. The CDR3 has 13 residues. The germline V gene encodes CDR1 SGHVS and CDR2 FQNEAQ.

This clonotype was counted ten times or more. Written as DNA, the CDR3 is TGTGCCAGCAACCGAGACGGGCGCACTGAAGCTTTCTTT. Amino acid sequence: CASNRDGRTEAFF. This chain uses TRBV12-3 or TRBV12-4 with TRBJ1-1, with no clear D. The CDR3 covers 13 residues. Trimming cost V 7 bases and J 4 bases, with 13 bases left between them.

This chain links TRBV7-9 with TRBJ1-2; tentatively, D is TRBD1 (5 bases). The CDR3 loop spans 11 amino acids. Looked up from germline, CDR1 is SEHNR and CDR2 is FQNEAQ (reference sequence). The V gene lost 10 bases and the J gene lost 8 bases, with 14 bases spanning the gap. Here the CDR3 DNA reads TGTGCCACCTCAGGGAATGGCGGCTACACCTTC. Amino acid sequence: CATSGNGGYTF. The full variable domain, in which reference TRBV7-9 and TRBJ1-2 provide the parts outside the CDR3, is DTGVSQNPRHKITKRGQNVTFRCDPISEHNRLYWYRQTLGQGPEFLTYFQNEAQLEKSRLLSDRFSAERPKGSFSTLEIQRTEQGDSAMYLCATSGNGGYTFGSGTRLTVV.

The gene calls are TRBV7-6 and TRBJ2-7; 8 positions match TRBD1. This CDR3 contains 13 residues. J was trimmed by 7 bases and V by 5 bases; bases with no gene match: 7. Germline loops: CDR1 SGHVS, CDR2 FNYEAQ. CDR3 sequence (DNA): TGTGCCAGCAGCACGGGGACAGGCTGGGAGCAGTACTTC. Encoded protein: CASSTGTGWEQYF.

The genes are TRBV12-3 or TRBV12-4 and TRBJ1-2; D possibly corresponds to TRBD1 (6 bases). Deletions cut 5 bases from V and 3 bases from J, with 13 bases between. The CDR3 is 14 residues long. The CDR3 here is CASSSLGQHYGYTF. The CDR3 nucleotides are TGTGCCAGCAGTAGCCTTGGACAGCACTATGGCTACACCTTC.

This chain joins TRBV20-1 and TRBJ1-5; 7 nucleotides line up with TRBD1. From germline, CDR1 is DFQATT and CDR2 SNEGSKA (reference sequence). The CDR3 is 13 amino acids. The ends lost 5 bases at V and 7 bases at J; junction bases unmatched: 8. CDR3 in amino acids: CSARTGALQPQHF. The CDR3 nucleotides are TGCAGTGCTCGGACAGGTGCCTTACAGCCCCAGCATTTT.

The V gene is TRBV9, the J gene TRBJ1-1, with a weak D call TRBD1 (6 bases). The V and J ends lost 4 bases and 1 base respectively, with 11 bases between them. The germline V gene has CDR1 SGDLS and CDR2 YYNGEE. The CDR3 covers 14 residues. The CDR3 region is CASSQGNANTEAFF. The CDR3 DNA reads as TGTGCCAGCAGCCAGGGGAACGCGAACACTGAAGCTTTCTTT.

As for this clonotype: This could be a read error, since a much larger clone is one nucleotide away. The J gene is TRBJ2-7, the V gene TRBV7-2, with unresolved D. Germline V gene sequence: CDR1 SGHTA, CDR2 FQGNSA. The CDR3 totals 15 residues. V lost 3 bases and J 1 base, leaving 13 bases between the germline ends. CDR3 region: CASSFVEVGSYEQYF. CDR3 DNA: TGTGCCAGCAGCTTTGTAGAGGTGGGGTCCTACGAGCAGTACTTC.

The chain recombines TRBV10-3 with TRBJ2-7; D uncertain. Germline assignment: CDR1 ENHRY and CDR2 SYGVKD. Trimming shortened V by 3 bases and J by 3 bases, and 15 bases separated the two germline ends. This CDR3 has 15 residues. The DNA of the CDR3 is TGTGCCATCAGTGAATGGGGTCGGCAGGACTACGAGCAGTACTTC. This encodes CAISEWGRQDYEQYF.